A single sample is the source of the 3 T cell receptor beta chains below, sequenced in a study of naive and memory T cell subsets. Ligated cDNA underwent four rounds of PCR with nested alpha and beta constant region primers and SP2. MiXCR was run by TCRdb on the UMI-ligation and nested PCR reads, yielding one entry per CDR3 protein. The sample lists around 31,000 distinct CDR3 sequences; about 6.2% were seen once. Documented treatment: skin biopsy from PPD injection site in Mantoux-positive individual. A UMI-containing oligonucleotide was joined by 3' ligation to the TCR cDNA template. The specimen comprised skin, sampled from a tuberculin skin test site. The receptors were sampled from an adult in good health.

The chain carries TRBV13 and TRBJ2-5; TRBD2 matches 8 bases. Germline values: CDR1 PRHDT, CDR2 FYEKMQ (reference sequence). There are 16 residues in the CDR3. With 5 bases clipped from V and 5 bases from J, the junction kept 13 bases outside the gene matches. The CDR3: CASSASGTSQAETQYF. CDR3 bases: TGTGCCAGCAGCGCGTCCGGGACTAGTCAGGCGGAGACCCAGTACTTC.

This clonotype has more than one count but fewer than ten. The genes are TRBV27 and TRBJ2-2, with unresolved D. V dropped 5 bases and J dropped 5 bases, with 12 bases sitting between them. CDR1 and CDR2 from the germline V gene are MNHEY and SMNVEV (reference sequence). The CDR3 is 14 residues long. CDR3 sequence: CASSTRASTGELFF. The CDR3 DNA is TGTGCCAGCAGTACAAGAGCCAGTACCGGGGAGCTGTTTTTT.

This clonotype appeared many times. The gene calls are TRBV29-1 and TRBJ2-1; 8 bases align to TRBD2. With 3 bases clipped from V and 2 bases from J, the junction kept 6 bases outside the gene matches. Germline CDR1 reads SQVTM; CDR2 reads ANQGSEA. CDR3 length equals 15 residues. In DNA form, the CDR3 reads TGCAGCGTTGACGACGCGGGGGGAACCTACAATGAGCAGTTCTTC. This codes for CSVDDAGGTYNEQFF.